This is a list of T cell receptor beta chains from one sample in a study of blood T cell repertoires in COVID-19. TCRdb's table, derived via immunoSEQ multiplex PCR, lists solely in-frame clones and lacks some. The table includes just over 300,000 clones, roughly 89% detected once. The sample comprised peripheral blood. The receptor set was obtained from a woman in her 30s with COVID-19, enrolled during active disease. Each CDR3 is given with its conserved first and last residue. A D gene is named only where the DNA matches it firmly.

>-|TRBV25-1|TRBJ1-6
CASRETGVYNSPLHF
TGTGCCAGCAGGGAAACAGGAGTCTATAATTCACCCCTCCACTTT
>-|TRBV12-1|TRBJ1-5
CASSFAPGVRQPQHF
TGTGCCAGCAGCTTTGCGCCAGGGGTAAGACAGCCCCAGCATTTT
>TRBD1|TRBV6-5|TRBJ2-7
CASGQVYEQYF
TGTGCCAGCGGACAGGTTTACGAGCAGTACTTC
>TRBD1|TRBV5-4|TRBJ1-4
CASSLQGFNEKLFF
TGTGCCAGCAGCTTACAGGGGTTTAATGAAAAACTGTTTTTT
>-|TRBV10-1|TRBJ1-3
CASIETGNTIYF
TGCGCCAGCATCGAGACTGGAAACACCATATATTTT
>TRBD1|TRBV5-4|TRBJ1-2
CASSRQGIGYTF
TGTGCCAGCAGCAGACAGGGAATTGGCTACACCTTC
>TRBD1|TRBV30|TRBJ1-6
CASMPGTASLNNSPLHF
TGTGCCTCAATGCCCGGGACAGCCAGTTTGAATAATTCACCCCTCCACTTT
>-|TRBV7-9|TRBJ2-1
CASSSLTRKNEQFF
TGTGCCAGCAGCTCATTGACAAGAAAGAATGAGCAGTTCTTC
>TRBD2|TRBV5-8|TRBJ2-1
CASRTALAGVYNEQFF
TGTGCCTCTCGGACCGCACTAGCGGGGGTTTACAATGAGCAGTTCTTC
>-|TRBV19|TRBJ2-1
CASSMRPGNNEQFF
TGTGCCAGTAGTATGCGACCAGGTAACAATGAGCAGTTCTTC
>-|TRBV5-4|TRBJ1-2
CASSPLSGGESIYYGYTF
TGTGCCAGCAGCCCTTTAAGTGGGGGGGAAAGTATATACTATGGCTACACCTTC
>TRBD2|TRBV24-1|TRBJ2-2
CATSDTSAGELFF
TGTGCCACCAGTGATACTAGCGCCGGGGAGCTGTTTTTT
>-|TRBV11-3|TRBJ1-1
CASSRQAGGEAFF
TGTGCCAGCAGTAGACAGGCCGGCGGGGAAGCTTTCTTT
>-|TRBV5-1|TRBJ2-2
CASSLQNPNTGELFF
TGCGCCAGCAGCTTGCAGAACCCTAACACCGGGGAGCTGTTTTTT